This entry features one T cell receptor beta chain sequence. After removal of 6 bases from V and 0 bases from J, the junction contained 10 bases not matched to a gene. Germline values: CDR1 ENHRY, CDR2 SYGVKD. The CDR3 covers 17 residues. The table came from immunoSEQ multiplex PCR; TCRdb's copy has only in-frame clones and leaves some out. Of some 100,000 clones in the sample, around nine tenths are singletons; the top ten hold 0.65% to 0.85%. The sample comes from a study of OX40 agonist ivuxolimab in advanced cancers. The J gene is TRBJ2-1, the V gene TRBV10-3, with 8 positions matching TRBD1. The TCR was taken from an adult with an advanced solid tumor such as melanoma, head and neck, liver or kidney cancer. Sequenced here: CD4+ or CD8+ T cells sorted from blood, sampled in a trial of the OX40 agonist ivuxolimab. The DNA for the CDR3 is TGTGCCATCAGGCCCGACAGGGGCTTAAGCTCCTACAATGAGCAGTTCTTC. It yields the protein CAIRPDRGLSSYNEQFF.